This passage covers 25 T cell receptor beta chains from one sample sequenced in a study of cytomegalovirus exposure and HLA in healthy donors. The PCR contained 60 Vbeta and 13 Jbeta primers. Clones were read by immunoSEQ multiplex PCR, and TCRdb kept only the in-frame ones, dropping some. Altogether 180,000 or so clones are present, 60% to 85% being singletons, with the ten largest covering around 3%. The sequenced material came from PBMCs. Every receptor here comes from a male donor in good health and CMV-seronegative.

The chain combines TRBV5-1 with TRBJ2-1; tentatively, D is TRBD2 (5 bases). The germline V and J ends were trimmed by 8 bases and 7 bases, with 19 bases remaining between them. This CDR3 is 14 amino acids long. Germline V lookup: CDR1 SGHRS, CDR2 YFSETQ. The DNA for the CDR3 is TGCGCCAGTAGGCCCGGGAAACCCGGGAATGAGCAGTTCTTC. Its translation: CASRPGKPGNEQFF.

This clone appeared a few times. The chain employs TRBV7-7 and TRBJ2-5; D gene unclear. With 4 bases removed from V and 1 base from J, the gap between germline ends came to 7 bases. This CDR3 contains 13 residues. Germline CDR1 reads SSHAT; CDR2 reads FNYEAQ (reference sequence). CDR3 DNA sequence: TGTGCCAGCAGCTCGTCCTTCCAAGAGACCCAGTACTTC. Its translation: CASSSSFQETQYF.

This clone has only a few counts. The chain joins TRBV5-1 to TRBJ2-1; weak D call: TRBD2 (5 bases). The CDR3 has 12 amino acids. Germline loops: CDR1 SGHRS, CDR2 YFSETQ. Trimming cost V 5 bases and J 7 bases, with 10 bases left between them. The CDR3 sequence is CASRERLNEQFF. For the CDR3, the DNA is TGCGCCAGCAGGGAAAGACTAAATGAGCAGTTCTTC.

The J gene is TRBJ1-1, the V gene TRBV29-1; TRBD1 matches at 8 bases. Germline V gene data show CDR1 as SQVTM and CDR2 as ANQGSEA. V trimming: 7 bases; J trimming: 1 base; junction bases outside the gene matches: 8. The CDR3 length is 14 residues. CDR3 in amino acids: CSAIRTGRNTEAFF. DNA of the CDR3: TGCAGCGCCATCCGGACAGGGAGGAACACTGAAGCTTTCTTT.

This chain joins TRBV5-6 and TRBJ1-1; possibly TRBD1 for D (6 bases). CDR1 and CDR2 (germline): SGHDT, YYEEEE. Trimming took off 2 bases at V and 10 bases at J, with 15 bases between the two ends. CDR3 length: 13 residues. The DNA of the CDR3 is TGTGCCAGCAGCTTAACACAGGGATCAGGAGCTTTCTTT. This encodes CASSLTQGSGAFF.

The chain carries TRBV6-5 and TRBJ2-4, with 8 bases identical to TRBD2. Germline V gene data show CDR1 as MNHEY and CDR2 as SVGAGI. Unmatched junction bases numbered 8, after V lost 4 bases and J lost 9 bases. This CDR3 spans 14 amino acids. CDR3 DNA sequence: TGTGCCAGCAGTTCTCGACGGAGCGGGGGCATTCAGTACTTC. Protein sequence: CASSSRRSGGIQYF.

The rearrangement links TRBV28 to TRBJ1-1; 10 nucleotides agree with TRBD1. From germline, CDR1 is MDHEN and CDR2 SYDVKM. V lost 5 bases, J lost 3 bases, and 6 bases stayed unmatched. The CDR3 spans 15 residues. CDR3: CASSQWTGGYTEAFF. The DNA for the CDR3 is TGTGCCAGCAGTCAGTGGACAGGGGGGTACACTGAAGCTTTCTTT. The variable domain in full, with the rest retrieved from reference TRBV28 and TRBJ1-1, is DVKVTQSSRYLVKRTGEKVFLECVQDMDHENMFWYRQDPGLGLRLIYFSYDVKMKEKGDIPEGYSVSREKKERFSLILESASTNQTSMYLCASSQWTGGYTEAFFGQGTRLTVV.

J is TRBJ2-2 and V is TRBV19, with no clear D. Trimming took off 3 bases at V and 8 bases at J, with 4 bases between the two ends. The length of the CDR3 is 11 residues. Germline values: CDR1 LNHDA, CDR2 SQIVND (reference sequence). CDR3 sequence (DNA): TGTGCCAGTAGTATCGGGGGGGAGCTGTTTTTT. This translates into CASSIGGELFF. The full variable domain, its missing parts supplied by reference TRBV19 and TRBJ2-2, is DGGITQSPKYLFRKEGQNVTLSCEQNLNHDAMYWYRQDPGQGLRLIYYSQIVNDFQKGDIAEGYSVSREKKESFPLTVTSAQKNPTAFYLCASSIGGELFFGEGSRLTVL.

The chain recombines TRBV2 with TRBJ1-6; D remains unclear. Germline-derived CDR1 and CDR2 are SNHLY and FYNNEI. The CDR3 length is 14 residues. The V end was cut by 3 bases, the J end by 5 bases, with 8 bases between. CDR3 nucleotides: TGTGCCAGCAGTGAGGGTGAGGATAATTCACCCCTCCACTTT. Amino acid sequence: CASSEGEDNSPLHF. Full variable domain (outside the CDR3, taken from reference TRBV2 and TRBJ1-6): EPEVTQTPSHQVTQMGQEVILRCVPISNHLYFYWYRQILGQKVEFLVSFYNNEISEKSEIFDDQFSVERPDGSNFTLKIRSTKLEDSAMYFCASSEGEDNSPLHFGNGTRLTVT.

The chain links TRBV29-1 to TRBJ1-2; 9 bases are a match to TRBD1. The germline V gene encodes CDR1 SQVTM and CDR2 ANQGSEA. V dropped 3 bases and J dropped 8; count of bases not matched to a gene: 4. This CDR3 spans 12 amino acids. CDR3 region: CSVERQGVGYTF. Written as DNA, the CDR3 is TGCAGCGTTGAGAGACAGGGGGTCGGCTACACCTTC. The entire variable domain, with the rest obtained from reference TRBV29-1 and TRBJ1-2, is as follows: SAVISQKPSRDICQRGTSLTIQCQVDSQVTMMFWYRQQPGQSLTLIATANQGSEATYESGFVIDKFPISRPNLTFSTLTVSNMSPEDSSIYLCSVERQGVGYTFGSGTRLTVV.

The V call is TRBV29-1, the J call TRBJ1-3; D remains ambiguous. The CDR3 extends over 11 amino acids. Trimming removed 6 bases from V and 0 bases from J, with 3 bases in between. The germline V gene has CDR1 SQVTM and CDR2 ANQGSEA. The CDR3 protein is CSVLSGNTIYF. Here the CDR3 DNA reads TGCAGCGTCCTCTCTGGAAACACCATATATTTT.

V usage is TRBV5-1 and J usage is TRBJ2-1; tentative D call: TRBD2 (6 bases). This CDR3 spans 11 amino acids. In germline, CDR1 is SGHRS, CDR2 YFSETQ. Trimming removed 9 bases from V and 7 bases from J, with 11 bases in between. The CDR3 here is CATYRGNEQFF. The DNA for the CDR3 is TGCGCCACCTATCGGGGGAATGAGCAGTTCTTC.

This rearrangement joins TRBV4-2 to TRBJ2-1; D gene uncertain. Germline CDR1 reads LGHNA; CDR2 reads YNFKEQ. The CDR3 extends over 11 amino acids. The V end lost 3 bases, the J end lost 8 bases, and 5 bases lay between the germline ends. CDR3 bases: TGTGCCAGCAGCCATCGCGATGAGCAGTTCTTC. This codes for CASSHRDEQFF.

The table lists this clone with a few counts. The same CDR3 can be traced to other DNA sequences in this sample. V is TRBV2 and J is TRBJ1-6; D remains ambiguous. CDR1 is SNHLY and CDR2 is FYNNEI in the germline V gene. The length of the CDR3 is 14 residues. V was cut by 8 bases and J by 1 base, with 9 bases left in between. Here the CDR3 reads CASSQTSYNSPLHF. CDR3 coding DNA: TGTGCCAGCTCTCAGACATCCTATAATTCACCCCTCCACTTT. Using reference TRBV2 and TRBJ1-6 for the parts outside the CDR3, the full variable domain is EPEVTQTPSHQVTQMGQEVILRCVPISNHLYFYWYRQILGQKVEFLVSFYNNEISEKSEIFDDQFSVERPDGSNFTLKIRSTKLEDSAMYFCASSQTSYNSPLHFGNGTRLTVT.

Only one count was recorded for this clone. This sequence joins TRBV6-1 and TRBJ1-3; 8 bases are shared with TRBD1. Per germline, CDR1 MNHNS and CDR2 SASEGT. The J segment lost 7 bases and the V segment lost 6 bases, leaving 5 bases of the junction unmatched. The CDR3 runs 13 residues. The CDR3 loop reads CASSLQGANTIYF. CDR3 DNA: TGTGCCAGCAGCCTCCAGGGGGCTAACACCATATATTTT.

This chain links TRBV30 with TRBJ1-6; unclear D gene. The ends were cut back, 3 bases at V and 7 bases at J, with 7 bases in the middle. Germline V gene data show CDR1 as GTSNPN and CDR2 as SVGIG (reference sequence). The CDR3 has 12 residues. The CDR3 loop reads CAWRRENSPLHF. In DNA form, the CDR3 reads TGTGCCTGGAGAAGGGAGAATTCACCCCTCCACTTT.

The V and J genes are TRBV4-2 and TRBJ2-3, with 12 bases aligning to TRBD2. There are 17 residues in the CDR3. V trimming: 6 bases; J trimming: 4 bases; junction bases outside the gene matches: 11. Germline V gives CDR1 LGHNA, CDR2 YNFKEQ. CDR3 DNA: TGTGCCAGCAGAGGGATAGCTAGCGGGAGGGAGGCAGATACGCAGTATTTT. This codes for CASRGIASGREADTQYF.

A note on this clone: One end of the junction does not line up with germline, which may come from a read error. At the DNA level, this CDR3 is encoded by other sequences in the same sample as well. The V and J genes are TRBV6-6 and TRBJ2-3, with D possibly being TRBD2 (7 bases). Germline loops: CDR1 MNHNY, CDR2 SVGAGI (reference sequence). The CDR3 spans 14 residues. This CDR3 reads CASSPGLGGDTQYF. CDR3 bases: TGCGCCAGCAGTCCCGGACTAGGGGGAGATACGCAGTATTTT.

The chain uses TRBV5-1 and TRBJ2-1, with TRBD1 identical over 10 bases. The CDR3 covers 14 residues. Germline CDR1 is SGHRS and CDR2 is YFSETQ. V lost 4 bases and J lost 6; bases outside the gene matches: 4. In DNA form, the CDR3 reads TGCGCCAGCAGCAGCGGACAGGGGGGCAATGAGCAGTTCTTC. Amino acids: CASSSGQGGNEQFF.

The chain links TRBV12-5 to TRBJ1-1, with D tentatively TRBD1 (5 bases). The CDR3 runs 16 residues. V lost 1 base to trimming and J lost 0 bases, with 12 bases between them. CDR1 and CDR2 (germline): LGHNT, FRNRAP. The CDR3 loop reads CASGLGQGVLNTEAFF. The CDR3 DNA reads as TGTGCTAGTGGTTTGGGGCAGGGCGTGTTGAACACTGAAGCTTTCTTT.

This clone was seen just once. This chain connects TRBV19 to TRBJ2-7; D may be TRBD2 (5 bases). Trimming removed 5 bases at V and 2 bases at J, with 10 bases between. Germline CDR1 and CDR2: LNHDA and SQIVND (reference sequence). This CDR3 spans 13 amino acids. CDR3 amino acids: CASSRTGTYEQYF. For the CDR3, the DNA is TGTGCCAGTAGTCGGACGGGGACCTACGAGCAGTACTTC.

The gene calls are TRBV10-3 and TRBJ2-1; 7 bases map to TRBD2. CDR3 length: 11 residues. Germline assignment: CDR1 ENHRY and CDR2 SYGVKD. V lost 4 bases and J lost 12; bases outside the gene matches: 3. CDR3 sequence: CAISAREMQFF. The DNA of the CDR3 is TGTGCCATCAGTGCGCGGGAGATGCAGTTCTTC.

This chain connects TRBV7-7 to TRBJ1-1, with 7 bases matching TRBD1. Germline CDR1 is SSHAT and CDR2 is FNYEAQ (reference sequence). With V trimmed by 5 bases and J by 6 bases, 12 bases remained unmatched. The CDR3 is made up of 15 amino acids. CDR3 coding DNA: TGTGCCAGCAGCCTACGGGACAGTGGAGGATCTGAAGCTTTCTTT. Its protein is CASSLRDSGGSEAFF.

This clone was counted a few times. The V gene is TRBV10-3, the J gene TRBJ1-2; 7 positions agree with TRBD1. The CDR3 consists of 14 residues. Trimming at V came to 5 bases and at J to 6 bases, leaving 9 bases not matched to a gene. Germline V gives CDR1 ENHRY, CDR2 SYGVKD. The CDR3 is CAISTSTGADGYTF. CDR3 bases: TGTGCCATCAGTACTAGCACAGGGGCAGATGGCTACACCTTC.

This chain links TRBV28 with TRBJ2-1, with TRBD2 identical over 11 bases. In germline, CDR1 is MDHEN, CDR2 SYDVKM. The CDR3 extends over 15 amino acids. V was clipped by 0 bases and J by 6 bases; unmatched bases: 1. CDR3 residues: CASSLWLAGGNEQFF. For the CDR3, the DNA is TGTGCCAGCAGTTTATGGCTAGCGGGGGGCAATGAGCAGTTCTTC. Full variable domain (outside the CDR3, taken from reference TRBV28 and TRBJ2-1): DVKVTQSSRYLVKRTGEKVFLECVQDMDHENMFWYRQDPGLGLRLIYFSYDVKMKEKGDIPEGYSVSREKKERFSLILESASTNQTSMYLCASSLWLAGGNEQFFGPGTRLTVL.